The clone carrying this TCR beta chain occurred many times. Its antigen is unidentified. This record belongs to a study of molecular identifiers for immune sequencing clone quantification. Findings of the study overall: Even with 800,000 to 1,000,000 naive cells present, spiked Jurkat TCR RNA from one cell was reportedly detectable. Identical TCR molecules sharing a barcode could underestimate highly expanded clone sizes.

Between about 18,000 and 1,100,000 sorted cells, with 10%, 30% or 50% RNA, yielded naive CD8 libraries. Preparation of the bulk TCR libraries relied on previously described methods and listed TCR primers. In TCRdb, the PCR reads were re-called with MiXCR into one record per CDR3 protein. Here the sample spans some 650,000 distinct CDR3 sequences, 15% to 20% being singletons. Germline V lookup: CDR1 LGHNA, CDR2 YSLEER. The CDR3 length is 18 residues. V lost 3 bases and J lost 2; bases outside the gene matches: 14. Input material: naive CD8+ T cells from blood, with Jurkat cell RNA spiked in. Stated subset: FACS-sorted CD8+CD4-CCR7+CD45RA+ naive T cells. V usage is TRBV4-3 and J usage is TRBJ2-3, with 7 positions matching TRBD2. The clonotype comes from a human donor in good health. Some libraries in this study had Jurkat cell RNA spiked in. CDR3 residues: CASSQDRSGTLYTDTQYF. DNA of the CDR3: TGCGCCAGCAGCCAGGACCGAAGCGGGACGCTCTACACAGATACGCAGTATTTT.